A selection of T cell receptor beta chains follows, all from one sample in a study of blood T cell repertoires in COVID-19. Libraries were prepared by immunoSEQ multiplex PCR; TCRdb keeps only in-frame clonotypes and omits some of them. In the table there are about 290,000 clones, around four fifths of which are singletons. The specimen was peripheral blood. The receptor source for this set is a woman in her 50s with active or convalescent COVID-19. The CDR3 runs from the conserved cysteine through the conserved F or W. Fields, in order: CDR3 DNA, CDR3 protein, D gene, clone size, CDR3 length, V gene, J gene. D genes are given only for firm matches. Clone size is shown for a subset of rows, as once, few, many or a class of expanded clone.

CDR3nt: TGTGCCACCAGTACTAGCGGGGTGGGAGCCTACGAGCAGTACTTC
CDR3aa: CATSTSGVGAYEQYF
d_gene: TRBD2
abundance: -
len: 15
v_gene: TRBV24-1
j_gene: TRBJ2-7

CDR3nt: TGCGCCAGCAGCTTGGACACAGCCCTCTCCTACAATGAGCAGTTCTTC
CDR3aa: CASSLDTALSYNEQFF
d_gene: -
abundance: -
len: 16
v_gene: TRBV5-1
j_gene: TRBJ2-1

CDR3nt: TGTGCCAGCAGGCTGGGGGCGCGGGAGCAGTACTTC
CDR3aa: CASRLGAREQYF
d_gene: -
abundance: -
len: 12
v_gene: TRBV2
j_gene: TRBJ2-7

CDR3nt: TGTGCCAGCCTCTCGCCGGGAAGACCCTACAATGAGCAGTTCTTC
CDR3aa: CASLSPGRPYNEQFF
d_gene: -
abundance: -
len: 15
v_gene: TRBV6-5
j_gene: TRBJ2-1

CDR3nt: TGTGCCAGCAGCGCAGGAGGGTCGGGACAGAGCACAGATACGCAGTATTTT
CDR3aa: CASSAGGSGQSTDTQYF
d_gene: -
abundance: -
len: 17
v_gene: TRBV9
j_gene: TRBJ2-3

CDR3nt: TGTGCCAGCAGTTTACGGGACAACTCCTACGAGCAGTACTTC
CDR3aa: CASSLRDNSYEQYF
d_gene: -
abundance: -
len: 14
v_gene: TRBV27
j_gene: TRBJ2-7

CDR3nt: TGTGCCAGCAGCTTGGATGGTCCCCGCGGCGAATACGAGCAGTACTTC
CDR3aa: CASSLDGPRGEYEQYF
d_gene: -
abundance: few
len: 16
v_gene: TRBV5-4
j_gene: TRBJ2-7

CDR3nt: TGTGCCAGCAGCTCCACCGGGACAGCCTATAATTCACCCCTCCACTTT
CDR3aa: CASSSTGTAYNSPLHF
d_gene: TRBD1
abundance: -
len: 16
v_gene: TRBV11-2
j_gene: TRBJ1-6

CDR3nt: TGCGCCAGCAGCCTTCCCGGGGGTGGCACCGGGGAGCTGTTTTTT
CDR3aa: CASSLPGGGTGELFF
d_gene: -
abundance: -
len: 15
v_gene: TRBV5-1
j_gene: TRBJ2-2

CDR3nt: TGTGCCAGCAGTCAACCAGGGACAGGACCCGCCTACGAGCAGTACTTC
CDR3aa: CASSQPGTGPAYEQYF
d_gene: TRBD1
abundance: -
len: 16
v_gene: TRBV5-4
j_gene: TRBJ2-7

CDR3nt: TGCGCCAGCAGCTTTTCAGGGGGCGCGACTGAAGCTTTCTTT
CDR3aa: CASSFSGGATEAFF
d_gene: TRBD1
abundance: -
len: 14
v_gene: TRBV5-1
j_gene: TRBJ1-1

CDR3nt: TGTGCCAGCAGCTCGCAGACTAGCGGGCCATACAATGAGCAGTTCTTC
CDR3aa: CASSSQTSGPYNEQFF
d_gene: TRBD2
abundance: -
len: 16
v_gene: TRBV7-9
j_gene: TRBJ2-1

CDR3nt: TGTGCCATCAGGGTGGGCTCCCACAATGAGCAGTTCTTC
CDR3aa: CAIRVGSHNEQFF
d_gene: -
abundance: -
len: 13
v_gene: TRBV10-3
j_gene: TRBJ2-1

CDR3nt: TGCGCCAGCAGCTTGGGAGTAATTGGAAACACCATATATTTT
CDR3aa: CASSLGVIGNTIYF
d_gene: -
abundance: -
len: 14
v_gene: TRBV5-1
j_gene: TRBJ1-3